The next 14 T cell receptor beta chains were all read from a single sample in a study of early T cells in non-severe SARS-CoV-2 infection. TCRdb reprocessed the 5' RACE reads via MiXCR and lists one record per CDR3 protein. The table lists roughly 81,000 distinct CDR3 sequences, 5% to 7% of them singletons. The source material was whole blood. The receptors stem from an adult who was a healthcare worker with PCR-confirmed SARS-CoV-2 infection or an uninfected control (not recorded which).

The table lists this clonotype with a few counts. V gene TRBV10-3 combines with J gene TRBJ2-7, with a weak D call TRBD1 (5 bases). CDR1 and CDR2 (germline): ENHRY, SYGVKD. The V end was cut by 7 bases, the J end by 0 bases, with 10 bases between. The CDR3 sequence is 13 residues long. The CDR3 spells CAIKDSLSYEQYF. The DNA for the CDR3 is TGTGCCATCAAAGACAGCCTCTCCTACGAGCAGTACTTC.

This clonotype was observed many times. V gene TRBV25-1 combines with J gene TRBJ2-7; D possibly corresponds to TRBD2 (6 bases). This CDR3 is built from 11 residues. Germline CDR1 reads MGHDK; CDR2 reads SYGVNS. V lost 8 bases and J 7 bases, leaving 12 bases between the germline ends. The CDR3: CASQLRGEQYF. The DNA for the CDR3 is TGTGCCAGCCAACTCCGGGGGGAGCAGTACTTC.

This clonotype occurred a few times. V usage is TRBV2 and J usage is TRBJ2-3; the D call may be TRBD1 or TRBD2 (6 bases each). Germline V gives CDR1 SNHLY, CDR2 FYNNEI. The length of the CDR3 is 15 residues. Trimming stripped 6 bases from V and 0 bases from J, with 13 bases between. This CDR3 is CASSSTGRSTDTQYF. The CDR3 DNA reads as TGTGCCAGCAGCTCCACAGGGAGGAGCACAGATACGCAGTATTTT.

The rearrangement uses TRBV12-3 or TRBV12-4 and TRBJ2-2; D call uncertain. The CDR3 totals 19 residues. V dropped 5 bases and J dropped 0 bases, with 22 bases sitting between them. This chain's CDR3 is CASSDPPNKFLANTGELFF. The DNA of the CDR3 is TGTGCCAGCAGTGATCCCCCCAACAAATTTCTAGCGAACACCGGGGAGCTGTTTTTT.

At least ten counts were recorded for this clonotype. The chain combines TRBV7-8 with TRBJ2-1; possible D gene TRBD1, 7 bases. The length of the CDR3 is 16 residues. The germline CDR1 and CDR2 sequences are SGHVS and FQNEAQ. The V end lost 5 bases, the J end lost 4 bases, and 18 bases lay between the germline ends. The CDR3 is CASSQGGVALYNEQFF. CDR3 bases: TGTGCCAGCAGCCAGGGGGGAGTAGCCCTTTACAATGAGCAGTTCTTC.

The V gene is TRBV6-2 or TRBV6-3, the J gene TRBJ1-5, with 9 positions matching TRBD1. CDR1 is MNHEY and CDR2 is SVGEGT in the germline V gene. V shed 10 bases, J shed 0 bases, and the junction held 4 bases outside the gene matches. The CDR3 contains 14 residues. The DNA for the CDR3 is TGTGCCACCGGACAGGGGATTAGCAATCAGCCCCAGCATTTT. It yields the protein CATGQGISNQPQHF.

At least ten counts were recorded for this clonotype. The rearrangement links TRBV7-9 to TRBJ1-1, with D hard to call. This CDR3 spans 11 amino acids. Germline V gene lookup returns CDR1 SEHNR and CDR2 FQNEAQ (reference sequence). V lost 2 bases and J 5 bases, leaving 3 bases between the germline ends. CDR3 loop: CASSLLTEAFF. As DNA, the CDR3 is TGTGCCAGCAGCTTATTAACTGAAGCTTTCTTT. Filled out from reference TRBV7-9 and TRBJ1-1, the complete variable domain reads DTGVSQNPRHKITKRGQNVTFRCDPISEHNRLYWYRQTLGQGPEFLTYFQNEAQLEKSRLLSDRFSAERPKGSFSTLEIQRTEQGDSAMYLCASSLLTEAFFGQGTRLTVV.

The table lists this clonotype with a few counts. CDR3 bases: TGTGCCAGTAGTATGACCGGGACAGGGGGCCTCAATGAGCAGTTCTTC. It codes for CASSMTGTGGLNEQFF. J is TRBJ2-1 and V is TRBV19, with 12 bases aligning to TRBD1. This CDR3 contains 16 residues. CDR1 is LNHDA and CDR2 is SQIVND in the germline V gene (reference sequence). J was trimmed by 6 bases and V by 3 bases; bases with no gene match: 6.

The chain uses TRBV28 and TRBJ2-4; D may be TRBD2 (7 bases). With 7 bases removed from V and 7 bases from J, the gap between germline ends came to 17 bases. The V gene's germline CDR1 is MDHEN and CDR2 SYDVKM. This CDR3 region has 14 residues. The CDR3 loop is CASKPGGAANIQYF. In DNA form, the CDR3 reads TGTGCCAGCAAGCCTGGGGGGGCGGCCAACATTCAGTACTTC.

The genes are TRBV29-1 and TRBJ1-1; D perhaps matches TRBD1 (5 bases). Germline-derived CDR1 and CDR2 are SQVTM and ANQGSEA. Between the trimmed V and J ends, which lost 7 bases and 0 bases, there was a span of 15 bases. This CDR3 is 14 amino acids long. CDR3 region: CSGRPRALNTEAFF. CDR3 nucleotide sequence: TGCAGCGGACGCCCCAGGGCCCTGAACACTGAAGCTTTCTTT. Looking up the rest from reference TRBV29-1 and TRBJ1-1 gives the full variable domain: SAVISQKPSRDICQRGTSLTIQCQVDSQVTMMFWYRQQPGQSLTLIATANQGSEATYESGFVIDKFPISRPNLTFSTLTVSNMSPEDSSIYLCSGRPRALNTEAFFGQGTRLTVV.

The chain recombines TRBV5-1 with TRBJ2-1; D uncertain. Per the germline V gene, CDR1 is SGHRS and CDR2 is YFSETQ. CDR3 length: 13 residues. V was shortened by 4 bases and J by 5 bases, with 10 bases between the two germline ends. CDR3 loop: CASSPPVHNEQFF. CDR3 nucleotide sequence: TGCGCCAGCAGCCCCCCCGTCCACAATGAGCAGTTCTTC.

This clonotype showed up many times. The chain links TRBV9 to TRBJ2-7, with D possibly TRBD2 on 7 matching bases. Trimming pared 3 bases from V and 5 bases from J, leaving 18 bases between. The CDR3 is 15 amino acids. The germline V gene has CDR1 SGDLS and CDR2 YYNGEE. The CDR3 here is CASSALGGALDEQYF. Written as DNA, the CDR3 is TGTGCCAGCAGCGCGTTGGGGGGGGCCCTGGACGAGCAGTACTTC.

There are many counts of this clonotype. This chain connects TRBV20-1 to TRBJ1-5; tentative D call: TRBD1 (6 bases). The germline V and J ends were trimmed by 0 bases and 6 bases, with 21 bases remaining between them. The germline V gene encodes CDR1 DFQATT and CDR2 SNEGSKA (reference sequence). This CDR3 comprises 17 residues. CDR3 sequence (DNA): TGCAGTGCTAGAGACTTAAGGACAGTCCGAAGTTCTCAGCCCCAGCATTTT. This gives the protein CSARDLRTVRSSQPQHF.

This clonotype came up a few times. V is TRBV7-6 and J is TRBJ2-1; possibly TRBD2 for D (7 bases). The CDR3 contains 17 residues. Trimming took 2 bases from V and 8 from J, leaving 22 bases between them. Germline V gene sequence: CDR1 SGHVS, CDR2 FNYEAQ. CDR3 sequence: CASSLWGGGTGGYEQFF. The CDR3 DNA follows: TGTGCCAGCAGCTTATGGGGAGGGGGAACCGGTGGCTATGAGCAGTTCTTC.